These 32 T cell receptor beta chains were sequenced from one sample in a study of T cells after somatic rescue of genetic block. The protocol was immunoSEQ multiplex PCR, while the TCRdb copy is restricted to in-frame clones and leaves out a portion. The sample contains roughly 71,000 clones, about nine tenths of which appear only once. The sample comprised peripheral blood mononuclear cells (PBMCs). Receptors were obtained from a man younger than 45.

This CDR3 reads CASSLWGANNEQFF. In DNA form, the CDR3 reads TGTGCCAGCAGTTTATGGGGGGCGAACAATGAGCAGTTCTTC. The chain links TRBV27 to TRBJ2-1; D may match TRBD1 or TRBD2 (6 bases each). V was pared by 1 base and J by 5 bases, with 9 bases between. This CDR3 region has 14 residues. The germline CDR1 and CDR2 sequences are MNHEY and SMNVEV (reference sequence).

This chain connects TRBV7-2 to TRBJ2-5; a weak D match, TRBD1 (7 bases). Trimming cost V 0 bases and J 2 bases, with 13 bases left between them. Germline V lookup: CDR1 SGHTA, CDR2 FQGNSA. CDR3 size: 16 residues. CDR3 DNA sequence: TGTGCCAGCAGCTTAGCGGGGGGACAGATACAAGAGACCCAGTACTTC. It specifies CASSLAGGQIQETQYF.

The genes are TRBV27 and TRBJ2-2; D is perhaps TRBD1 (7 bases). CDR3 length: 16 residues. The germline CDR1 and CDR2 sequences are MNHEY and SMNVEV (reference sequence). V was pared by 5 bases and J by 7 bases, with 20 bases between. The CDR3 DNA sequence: TGTGCCAGCAGTCCGAGAGGACAGGCGGGAAGCGGGGAGCTGTTTTTT. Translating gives CASSPRGQAGSGELFF.

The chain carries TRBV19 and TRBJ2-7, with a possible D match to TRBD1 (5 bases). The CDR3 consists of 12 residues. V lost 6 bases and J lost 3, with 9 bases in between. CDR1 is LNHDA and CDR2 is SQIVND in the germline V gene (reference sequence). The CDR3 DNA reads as TGTGCCAGTAGCCTTGACAGCTACGAGCAGTACTTC. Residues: CASSLDSYEQYF.

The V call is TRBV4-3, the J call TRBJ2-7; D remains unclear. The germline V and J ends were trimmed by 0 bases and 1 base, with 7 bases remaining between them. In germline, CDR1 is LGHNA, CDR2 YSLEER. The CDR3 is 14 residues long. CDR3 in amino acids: CASSQDFGSYEQYF. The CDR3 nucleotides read TGCGCCAGCAGCCAAGATTTCGGATCCTACGAGCAGTACTTC.

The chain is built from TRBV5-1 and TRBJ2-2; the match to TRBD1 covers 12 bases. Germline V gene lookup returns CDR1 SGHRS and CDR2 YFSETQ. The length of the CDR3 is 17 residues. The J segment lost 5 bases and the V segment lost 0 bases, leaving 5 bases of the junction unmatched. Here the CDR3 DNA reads TGCGCCAGCAGCTTGGACCCGGGACAGGGGGCGACCGGGGAGCTGTTTTTT. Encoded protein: CASSLDPGQGATGELFF. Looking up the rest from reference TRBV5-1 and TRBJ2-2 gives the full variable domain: KAGVTQTPRYLIKTRGQQVTLSCSPISGHRSVSWYQQTPGQGLQFLFEYFSETQRNKGNFPGRFSGRQFSNSRSEMNVSTLELGDSALYLCASSLDPGQGATGELFFGEGSRLTVL.

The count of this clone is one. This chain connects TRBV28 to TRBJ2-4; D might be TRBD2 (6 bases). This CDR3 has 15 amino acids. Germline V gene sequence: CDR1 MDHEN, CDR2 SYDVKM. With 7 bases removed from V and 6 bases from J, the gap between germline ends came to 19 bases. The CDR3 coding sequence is TGTGCCAGCAATATGGGGAGCGCGGGGCGAAACATTCAGTACTTC. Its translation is CASNMGSAGRNIQYF.

CDR3 protein: CASSIAAGYAGEQFF. DNA for the CDR3: TGTGCCAGTAGTATAGCTGCGGGATACGCTGGTGAGCAGTTCTTC. The chain couples TRBV19 to TRBJ2-1; maybe TRBD2 (6 bases). With 1 base removed from V and 9 bases from J, the gap between germline ends came to 16 bases. This CDR3 is built from 15 residues. CDR1 is LNHDA, CDR2 SQIVND, per germline (reference sequence).

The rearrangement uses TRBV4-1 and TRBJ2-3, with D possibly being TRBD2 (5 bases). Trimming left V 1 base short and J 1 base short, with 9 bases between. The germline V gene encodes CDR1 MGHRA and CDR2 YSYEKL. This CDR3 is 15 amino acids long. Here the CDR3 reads CASSQGAAGTDTQYF. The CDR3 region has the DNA TGCGCCAGCAGCCAAGGAGCGGCTGGCACAGATACGCAGTATTTT.

CDR3 sequence (DNA): TGTGCCAGCAGCTTAGGGTCGGGGCAAGAGACCCAGTACTTC. Its protein is CASSLGSGQETQYF. The V gene is TRBV7-8, the J gene TRBJ2-5, with a tentative D call TRBD2 (5 bases). The length of the CDR3 is 14 residues. In germline, CDR1 is SGHVS, CDR2 FQNEAQ. Between the trimmed V and J ends, which lost 1 base and 2 bases, there was a span of 8 bases. The variable domain in full, with the rest retrieved from reference TRBV7-8 and TRBJ2-5, is GAGVSQSPRYKVAKRGQDVALRCDPISGHVSLFWYQQALGQGPEFLTYFQNEAQLDKSGLPSDRFFAERPEGSVSTLKIQRTQQEDSAVYLCASSLGSGQETQYFGPGTRLLVL.

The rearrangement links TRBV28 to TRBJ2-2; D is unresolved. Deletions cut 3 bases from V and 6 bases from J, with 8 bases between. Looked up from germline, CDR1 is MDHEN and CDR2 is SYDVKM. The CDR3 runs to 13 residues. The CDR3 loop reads CASSLVGPGELFF. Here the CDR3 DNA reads TGTGCCAGCAGTTTGGTTGGTCCCGGGGAGCTGTTTTTT.

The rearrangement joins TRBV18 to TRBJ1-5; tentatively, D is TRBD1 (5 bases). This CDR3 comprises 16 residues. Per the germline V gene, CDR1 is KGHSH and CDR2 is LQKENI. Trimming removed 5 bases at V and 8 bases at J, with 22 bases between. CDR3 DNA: TGTGCCAGCTCAGTTACCGTCAGCCCTTGGGGGGAGCCCCAGCATTTT. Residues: CASSVTVSPWGEPQHF.

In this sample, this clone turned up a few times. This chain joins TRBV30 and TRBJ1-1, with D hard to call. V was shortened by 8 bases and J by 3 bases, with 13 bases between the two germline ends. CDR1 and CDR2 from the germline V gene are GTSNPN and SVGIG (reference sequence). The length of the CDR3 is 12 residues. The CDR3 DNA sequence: TGTGCCACTCGAGGGCCTTACACTGAAGCTTTCTTT. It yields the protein CATRGPYTEAFF.

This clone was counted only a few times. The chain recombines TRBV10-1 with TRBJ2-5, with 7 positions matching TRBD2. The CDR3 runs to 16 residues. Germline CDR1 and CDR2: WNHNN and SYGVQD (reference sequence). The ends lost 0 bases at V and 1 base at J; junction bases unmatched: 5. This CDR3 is CASSESGSSGQETQYF. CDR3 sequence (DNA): TGCGCCAGCAGTGAGTCGGGGTCTAGCGGCCAAGAGACCCAGTACTTC.

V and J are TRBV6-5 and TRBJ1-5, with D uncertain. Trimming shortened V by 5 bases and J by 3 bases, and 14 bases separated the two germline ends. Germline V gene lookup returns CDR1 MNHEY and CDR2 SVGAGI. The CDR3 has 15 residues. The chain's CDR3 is CASSPLTPVNQPQHF. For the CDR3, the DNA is TGTGCCAGCAGTCCTCTGACACCTGTCAATCAGCCCCAGCATTTT.

The CDR3 spells CASSESSLQGDYEQYF. The CDR3 DNA reads TGTGCCAGCAGTGAATCGTCGCTACAGGGGGACTACGAGCAGTACTTC. V is TRBV6-1 and J is TRBJ2-7; 8 nucleotides match TRBD1. CDR3 length: 16 amino acids. The germline V gene encodes CDR1 MNHNS and CDR2 SASEGT. Trimming took 2 bases from V and 3 from J; bases not matched to a gene: 9.

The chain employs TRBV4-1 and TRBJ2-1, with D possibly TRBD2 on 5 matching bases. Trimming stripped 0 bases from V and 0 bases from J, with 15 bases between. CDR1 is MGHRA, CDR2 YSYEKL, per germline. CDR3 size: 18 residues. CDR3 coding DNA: TGCGCCAGCAGCCAAGACGTGGGAGCAAGAAGCTCCTACAATGAGCAGTTCTTC. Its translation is CASSQDVGARSSYNEQFF.

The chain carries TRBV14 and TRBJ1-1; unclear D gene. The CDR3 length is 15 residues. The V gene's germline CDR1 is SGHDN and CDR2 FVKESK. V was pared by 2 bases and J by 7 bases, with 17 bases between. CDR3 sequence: CASSQFVRTKGEAFF. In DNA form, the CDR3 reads TGTGCCAGCAGCCAATTCGTACGGACTAAGGGTGAAGCTTTCTTT.

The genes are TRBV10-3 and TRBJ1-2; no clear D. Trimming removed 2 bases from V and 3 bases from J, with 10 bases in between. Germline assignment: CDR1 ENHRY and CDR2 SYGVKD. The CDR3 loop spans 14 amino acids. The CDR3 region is CAISEGEPYYGYTF. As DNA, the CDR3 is TGTGCCATCAGTGAGGGAGAGCCTTACTATGGCTACACCTTC.

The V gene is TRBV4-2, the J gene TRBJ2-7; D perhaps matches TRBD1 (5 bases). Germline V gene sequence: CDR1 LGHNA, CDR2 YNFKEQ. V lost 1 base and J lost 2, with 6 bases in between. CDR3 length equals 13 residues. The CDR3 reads CASSQGRAYEQYF. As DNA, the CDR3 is TGTGCCAGCAGCCAAGGCAGGGCCTACGAGCAGTACTTC.

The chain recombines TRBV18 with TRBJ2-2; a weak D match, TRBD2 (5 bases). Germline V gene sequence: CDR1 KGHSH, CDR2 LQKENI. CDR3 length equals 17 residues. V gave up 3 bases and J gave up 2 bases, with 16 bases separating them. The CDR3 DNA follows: TGTGCCAGCTCACCCTACGTAGGACTTTCCAACACCGGGGAGCTGTTTTTT. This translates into CASSPYVGLSNTGELFF.

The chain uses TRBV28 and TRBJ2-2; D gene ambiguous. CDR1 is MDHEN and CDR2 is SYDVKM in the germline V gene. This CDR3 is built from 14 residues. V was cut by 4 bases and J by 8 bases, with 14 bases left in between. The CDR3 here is CASSSIPLEGELFF. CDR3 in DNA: TGTGCCAGCAGTTCGATTCCCCTGGAGGGGGAGCTGTTTTTT.

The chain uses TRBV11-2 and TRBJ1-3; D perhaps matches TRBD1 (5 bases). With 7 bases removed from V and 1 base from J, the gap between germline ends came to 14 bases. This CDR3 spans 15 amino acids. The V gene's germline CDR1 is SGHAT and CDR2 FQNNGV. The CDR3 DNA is TGTGCCAGCACCGCATTGAGGGGTTCTGGAAACACCATATATTTT. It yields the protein CASTALRGSGNTIYF.

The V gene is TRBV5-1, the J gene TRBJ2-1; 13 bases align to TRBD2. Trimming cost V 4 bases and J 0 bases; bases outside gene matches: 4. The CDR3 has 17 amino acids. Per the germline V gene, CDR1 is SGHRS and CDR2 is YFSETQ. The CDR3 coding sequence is TGCGCCAGCAGCCAGACTAGCGGGGGGTACTCCTACAATGAGCAGTTCTTC. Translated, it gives CASSQTSGGYSYNEQFF.

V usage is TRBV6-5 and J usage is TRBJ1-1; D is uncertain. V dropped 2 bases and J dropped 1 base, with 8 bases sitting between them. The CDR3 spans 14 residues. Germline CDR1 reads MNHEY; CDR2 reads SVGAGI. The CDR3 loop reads CASSYGLSNTEAFF. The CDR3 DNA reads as TGTGCCAGCAGTTACGGCCTTTCGAACACTGAAGCTTTCTTT.

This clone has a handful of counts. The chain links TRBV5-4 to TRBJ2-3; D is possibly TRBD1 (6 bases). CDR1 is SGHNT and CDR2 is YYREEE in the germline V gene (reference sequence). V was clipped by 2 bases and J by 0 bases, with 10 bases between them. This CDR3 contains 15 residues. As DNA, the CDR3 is TGTGCCAGCAGCTTAAGAACAGGGAGCACAGATACGCAGTATTTT. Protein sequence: CASSLRTGSTDTQYF.

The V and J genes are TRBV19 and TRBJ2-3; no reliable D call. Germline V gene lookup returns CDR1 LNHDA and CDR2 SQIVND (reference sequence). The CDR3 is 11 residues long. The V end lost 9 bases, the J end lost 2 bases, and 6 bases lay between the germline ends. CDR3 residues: CASKITDTQYF. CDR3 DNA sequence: TGTGCCAGCAAAATCACAGATACGCAGTATTTT.

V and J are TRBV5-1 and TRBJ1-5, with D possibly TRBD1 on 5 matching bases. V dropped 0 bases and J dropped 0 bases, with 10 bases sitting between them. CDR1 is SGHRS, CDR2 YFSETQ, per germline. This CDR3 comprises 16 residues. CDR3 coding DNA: TGCGCCAGCAGCTTGGGGGGCCAGTCTAGCAATCAGCCCCAGCATTTT. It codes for CASSLGGQSSNQPQHF.

Written as DNA, the CDR3 is TGCGCCAGCAGCCGAGCCTTTAGCGGGAGTGGAGGCAATGAGCAGTTCTTC. Amino acids: CASSRAFSGSGGNEQFF. This sequence joins TRBV4-3 and TRBJ2-1, with 9 bases lining up with TRBD2. After removal of 4 bases from V and 6 bases from J, the junction contained 13 bases not matched to a gene. The CDR3 has 17 amino acids. Germline CDR1 is LGHNA and CDR2 is YSLEER.

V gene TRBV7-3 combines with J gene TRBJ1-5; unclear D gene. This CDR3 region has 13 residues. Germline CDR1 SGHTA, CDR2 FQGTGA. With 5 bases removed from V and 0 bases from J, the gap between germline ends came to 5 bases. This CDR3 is CASSTYSNQPQHF. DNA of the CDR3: TGTGCCAGCAGCACTTATAGCAATCAGCCCCAGCATTTT.

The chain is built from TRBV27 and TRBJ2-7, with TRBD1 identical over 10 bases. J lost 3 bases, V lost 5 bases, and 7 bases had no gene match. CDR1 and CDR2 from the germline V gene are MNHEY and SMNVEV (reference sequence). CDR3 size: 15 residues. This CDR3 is CASSESTGGSYEQYF. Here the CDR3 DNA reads TGTGCCAGCAGTGAGTCGACAGGGGGCAGCTACGAGCAGTACTTC.

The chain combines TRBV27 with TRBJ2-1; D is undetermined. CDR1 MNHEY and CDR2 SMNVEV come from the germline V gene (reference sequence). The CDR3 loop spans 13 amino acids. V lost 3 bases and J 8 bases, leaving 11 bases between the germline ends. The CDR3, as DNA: TGTGCCAGCAGTTTCTTACTCTGGGATGAGCAGTTCTTC. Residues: CASSFLLWDEQFF.